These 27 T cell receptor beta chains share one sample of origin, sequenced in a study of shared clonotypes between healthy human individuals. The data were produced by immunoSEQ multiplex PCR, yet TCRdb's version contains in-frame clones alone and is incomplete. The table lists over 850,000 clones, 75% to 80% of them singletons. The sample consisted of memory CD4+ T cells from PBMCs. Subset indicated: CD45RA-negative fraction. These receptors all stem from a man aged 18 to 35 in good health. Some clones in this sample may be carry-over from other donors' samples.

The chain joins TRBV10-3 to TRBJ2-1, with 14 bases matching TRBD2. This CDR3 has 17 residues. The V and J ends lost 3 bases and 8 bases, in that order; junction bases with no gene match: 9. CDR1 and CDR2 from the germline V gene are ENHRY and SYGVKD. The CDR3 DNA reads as TGTGCCATCAGTGATTCCCAGACTAGCGGGAGGGCCGATGAGCAGTTCTTC. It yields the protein CAISDSQTSGRADEQFF.

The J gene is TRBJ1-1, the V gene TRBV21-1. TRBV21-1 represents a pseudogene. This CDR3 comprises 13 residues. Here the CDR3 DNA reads TGTGCCAACGGTTGCTTAGAGAACACTGAAGCTTTCTTT. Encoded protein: CANGCLENTEAFF.

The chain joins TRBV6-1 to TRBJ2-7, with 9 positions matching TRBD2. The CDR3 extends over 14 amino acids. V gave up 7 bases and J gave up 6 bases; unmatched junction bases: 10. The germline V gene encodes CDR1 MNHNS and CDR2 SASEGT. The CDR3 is CASTLSGSSPEQYF. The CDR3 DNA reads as TGTGCCAGCACGCTTAGCGGGAGCTCTCCCGAGCAGTACTTC.

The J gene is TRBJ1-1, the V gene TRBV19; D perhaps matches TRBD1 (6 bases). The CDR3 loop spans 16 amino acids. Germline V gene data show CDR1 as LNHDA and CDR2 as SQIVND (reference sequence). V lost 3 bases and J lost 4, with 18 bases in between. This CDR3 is CASSIRGTGRGTEAFF. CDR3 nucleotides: TGTGCCAGTAGTATTAGGGGTACAGGGAGGGGCACTGAAGCTTTCTTT.

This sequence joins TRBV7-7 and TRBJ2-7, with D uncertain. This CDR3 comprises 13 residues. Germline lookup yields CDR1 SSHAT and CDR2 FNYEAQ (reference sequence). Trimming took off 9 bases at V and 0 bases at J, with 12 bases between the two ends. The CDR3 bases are TGTGCCAGTAGCCGGGCCCACTCCTACGAGCAGTACTTC. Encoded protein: CASSRAHSYEQYF.

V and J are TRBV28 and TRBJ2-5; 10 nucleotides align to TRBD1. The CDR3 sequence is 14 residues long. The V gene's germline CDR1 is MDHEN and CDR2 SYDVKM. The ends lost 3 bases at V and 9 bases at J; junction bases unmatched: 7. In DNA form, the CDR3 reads TGTGCCAGCAGTTTCCGGGACAGGGGACGGGCCCAGTACTTC. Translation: CASSFRDRGRAQYF.

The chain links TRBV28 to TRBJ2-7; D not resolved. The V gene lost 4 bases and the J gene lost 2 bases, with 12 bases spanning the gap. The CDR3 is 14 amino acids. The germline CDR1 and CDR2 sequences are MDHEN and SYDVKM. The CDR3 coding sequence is TGTGCCAGCAGTTCGCTACCGGGTGCCTACGAGCAGTACTTC. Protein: CASSSLPGAYEQYF. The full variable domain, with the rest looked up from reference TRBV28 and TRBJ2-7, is DVKVTQSSRYLVKRTGEKVFLECVQDMDHENMFWYRQDPGLGLRLIYFSYDVKMKEKGDIPEGYSVSREKKERFSLILESASTNQTSMYLCASSSLPGAYEQYFGPGTRLTVT.

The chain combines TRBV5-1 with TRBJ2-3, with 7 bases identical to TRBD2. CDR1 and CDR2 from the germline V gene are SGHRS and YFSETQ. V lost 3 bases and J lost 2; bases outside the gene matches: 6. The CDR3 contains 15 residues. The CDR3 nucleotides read TGCGCCAGCAGCTCTCTAGCGGCCACCACAGATACGCAGTATTTT. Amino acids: CASSSLAATTDTQYF.

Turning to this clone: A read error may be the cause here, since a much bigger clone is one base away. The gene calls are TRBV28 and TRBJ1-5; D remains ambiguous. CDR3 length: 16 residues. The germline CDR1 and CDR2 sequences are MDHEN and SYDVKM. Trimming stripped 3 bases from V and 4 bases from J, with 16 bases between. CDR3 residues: CASSFFRRGGNQPQHF. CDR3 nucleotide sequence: TGTGCCAGCAGTTTTTTTAGACGGGGAGGTAATCAGCCCCAGCATTTT. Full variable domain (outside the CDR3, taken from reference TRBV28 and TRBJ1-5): DVKVTQSSRYLVKRTGEKVFLECVQDMDHENMFWYRQDPGLGLRLIYFSYDVKMKEKGDIPEGYSVSREKKERFSLILESASTNQTSMYLCASSFFRRGGNQPQHFGDGTRLSIL.

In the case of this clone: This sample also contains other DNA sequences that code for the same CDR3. CDR3 sequence: CASSPPGQPQHF. The CDR3 DNA reads TGTGCCAGCAGCCCCCCAGGTCAGCCCCAGCATTTT. This chain joins TRBV7-9 and TRBJ1-5, with no clear D. The CDR3 loop spans 12 amino acids. With 5 bases removed from V and 6 bases from J, the gap between germline ends came to 8 bases. Germline V gene lookup returns CDR1 SEHNR and CDR2 FQNEAQ (reference sequence).

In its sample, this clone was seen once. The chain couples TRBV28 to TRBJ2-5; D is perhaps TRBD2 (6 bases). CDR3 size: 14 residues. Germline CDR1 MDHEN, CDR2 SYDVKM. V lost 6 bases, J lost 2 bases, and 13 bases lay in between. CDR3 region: CASSGSPFQETQYF. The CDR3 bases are TGTGCCAGCAGCGGGAGCCCCTTTCAAGAGACCCAGTACTTC.

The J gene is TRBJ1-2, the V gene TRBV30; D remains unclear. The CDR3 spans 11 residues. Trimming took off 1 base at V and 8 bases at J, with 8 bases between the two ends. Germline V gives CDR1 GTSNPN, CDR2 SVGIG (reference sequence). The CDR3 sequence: CAWSEGGGYTF. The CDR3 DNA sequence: TGTGCCTGGAGTGAAGGCGGGGGCTACACCTTC.

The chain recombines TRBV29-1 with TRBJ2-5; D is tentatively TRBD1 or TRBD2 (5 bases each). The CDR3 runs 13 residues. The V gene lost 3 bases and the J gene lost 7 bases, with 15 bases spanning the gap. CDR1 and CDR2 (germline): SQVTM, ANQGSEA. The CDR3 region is CSVDEGFKMTQYF. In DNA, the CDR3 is TGCAGCGTTGATGAGGGGTTCAAGATGACCCAGTACTTC.

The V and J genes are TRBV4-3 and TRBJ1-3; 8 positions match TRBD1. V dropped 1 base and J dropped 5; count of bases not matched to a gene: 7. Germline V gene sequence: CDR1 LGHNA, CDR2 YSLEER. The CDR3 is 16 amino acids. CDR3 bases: TGCGCCAGCAGCCAAGGTGCGACAGGGGTTAGAAACACCATATATTTT. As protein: CASSQGATGVRNTIYF.

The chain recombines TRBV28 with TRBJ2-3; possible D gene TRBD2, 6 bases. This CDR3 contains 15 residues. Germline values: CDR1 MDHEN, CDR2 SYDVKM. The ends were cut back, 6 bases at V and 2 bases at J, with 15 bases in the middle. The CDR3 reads CASRTLAVITDTQYF. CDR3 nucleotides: TGTGCCAGCAGGACCTTAGCGGTAATCACAGATACGCAGTATTTT.

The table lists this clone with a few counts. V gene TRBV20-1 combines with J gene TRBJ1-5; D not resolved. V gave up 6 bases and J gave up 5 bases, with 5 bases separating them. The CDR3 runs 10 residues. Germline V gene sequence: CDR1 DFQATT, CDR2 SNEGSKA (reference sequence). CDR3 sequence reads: CSAGYQPQHF. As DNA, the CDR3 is TGCAGTGCGGGGTATCAGCCCCAGCATTTT.

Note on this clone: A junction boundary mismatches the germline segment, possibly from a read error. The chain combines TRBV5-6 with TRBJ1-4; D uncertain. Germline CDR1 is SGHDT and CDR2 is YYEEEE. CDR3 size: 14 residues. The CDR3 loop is CASSLGDRDEKLFF. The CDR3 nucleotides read TGTGCCAGCAGTTTGGGAGATAGGGATGAAAAACTGTTTTTT.

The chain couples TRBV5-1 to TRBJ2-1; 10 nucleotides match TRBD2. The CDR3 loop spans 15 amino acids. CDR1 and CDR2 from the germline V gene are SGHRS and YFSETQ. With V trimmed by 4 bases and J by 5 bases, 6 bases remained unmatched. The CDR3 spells CASSRGTSVHNEQFF. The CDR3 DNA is TGCGCCAGCAGCCGCGGGACTAGCGTCCACAATGAGCAGTTCTTC.

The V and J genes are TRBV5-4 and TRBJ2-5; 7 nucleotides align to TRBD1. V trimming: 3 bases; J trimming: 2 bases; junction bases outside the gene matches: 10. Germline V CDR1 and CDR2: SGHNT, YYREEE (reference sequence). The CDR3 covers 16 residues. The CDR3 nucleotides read TGTGCCAGCAGCTGGACCTCCGGGACAGCACAAGAGACCCAGTACTTC. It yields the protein CASSWTSGTAQETQYF.

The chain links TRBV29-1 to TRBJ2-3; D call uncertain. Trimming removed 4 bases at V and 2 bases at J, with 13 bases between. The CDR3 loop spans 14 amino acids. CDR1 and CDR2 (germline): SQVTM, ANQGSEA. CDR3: CSVGGWRYTDTQYF. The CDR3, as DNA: TGCAGCGTTGGGGGTTGGCGGTACACAGATACGCAGTATTTT.

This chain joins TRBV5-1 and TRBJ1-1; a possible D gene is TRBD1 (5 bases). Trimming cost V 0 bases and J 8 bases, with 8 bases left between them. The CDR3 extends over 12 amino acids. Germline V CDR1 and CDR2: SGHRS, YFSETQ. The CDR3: CASSLGGDEAFF. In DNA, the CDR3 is TGCGCCAGCAGCTTGGGAGGGGACGAAGCTTTCTTT.

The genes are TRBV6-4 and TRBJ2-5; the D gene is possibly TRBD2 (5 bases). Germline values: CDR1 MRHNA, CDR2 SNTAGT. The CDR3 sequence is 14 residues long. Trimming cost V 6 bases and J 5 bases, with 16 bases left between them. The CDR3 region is CASRNLLESETQYF. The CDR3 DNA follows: TGTGCCAGCAGGAATCTACTAGAATCGGAGACCCAGTACTTC.

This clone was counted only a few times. The CDR3 sequence is CASREMAGTRNTEAFF. CDR3 DNA sequence: TGTGCCAGCAGAGAGATGGCCGGGACAAGGAACACTGAAGCTTTCTTT. The rearrangement uses TRBV2 and TRBJ1-1; tentatively, D is TRBD1 (6 bases). This CDR3 is 16 amino acids long. V dropped 6 bases and J dropped 1 base, with 18 bases sitting between them. Germline assignment: CDR1 SNHLY and CDR2 FYNNEI.

The CDR3 protein is CASSANLGSYNEQFF. The CDR3 bases are TGTGCCAGCAGTGCGAATCTAGGGTCCTACAATGAGCAGTTCTTC. The chain has TRBV6-4 and TRBJ2-1; unclear D gene. CDR1 is MRHNA, CDR2 SNTAGT, per germline. This CDR3 contains 15 residues. Trimming took 4 bases from V and 1 from J, leaving 11 bases between them.

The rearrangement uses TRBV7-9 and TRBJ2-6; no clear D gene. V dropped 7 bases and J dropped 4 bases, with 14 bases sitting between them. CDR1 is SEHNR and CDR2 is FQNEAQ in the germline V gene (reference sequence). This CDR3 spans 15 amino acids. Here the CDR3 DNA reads TGTGCCAGCACCTATGGCGCTGGGGGGGCCAACGTCCTGACTTTC. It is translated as CASTYGAGGANVLTF.

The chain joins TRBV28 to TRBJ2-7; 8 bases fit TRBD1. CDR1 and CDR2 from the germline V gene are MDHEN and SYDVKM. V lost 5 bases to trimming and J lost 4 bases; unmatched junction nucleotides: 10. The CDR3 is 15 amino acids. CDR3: CASSPQGALLYEQYF. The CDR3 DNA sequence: TGTGCCAGCAGTCCGCAGGGGGCACTCCTTTACGAGCAGTACTTC.

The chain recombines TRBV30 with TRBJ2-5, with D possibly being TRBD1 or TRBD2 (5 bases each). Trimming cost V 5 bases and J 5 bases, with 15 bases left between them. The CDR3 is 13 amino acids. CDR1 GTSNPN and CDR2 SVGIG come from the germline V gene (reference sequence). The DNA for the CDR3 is TGTGCCTGGGCGAGAGGGGCTGGGGAGACCCAGTACTTC. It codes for CAWARGAGETQYF.